This TCR beta chain originates from a study of shared clonotypes between healthy human individuals (dated by TCRdb to about 2020). For the study in its entirety: The cohort included three men and two women between 18 and 49 years of age. Leukapheresis yielded between about 0.94 and 8.9 billion PBMCs per donor. To increase sequencing depth and limit assay-specific biases, different laboratories used diverse techniques to prepare libraries and sequence TCR repertoires. For each donor, CD4 naive and CD4 memory were each given three plates, CD8 naive was given two plates, and CD8 memory was given one plate. Blood TCR repertoires of a handful of healthy adults were deeply sequenced to estimate repertoire size and the extent of clonotype sharing between individuals. Overall study outcomes, separate from this receptor: Only blood was sampled, and tissue TCR repertoires likely differ from those in blood. About 5% of naive CD4, 3.5% of naive CD8, roughly 2.4% of memory CD4, and about 0.4% of memory CD8 clonotypes were shared across several donors. Pairwise subsampling led to the expectation that sequencing depth would affect the degree of clonotype sharing among donors. Even with the large sequencing depth, rarefaction of the sorted-subset datasets indicated that sequencing was incomplete. Compared with non-shared clonotypes, clonotypes shared by all four sorted-subset donors had higher generation probabilities. Because the study included a small number of donors, the genetic and exposure-history diversity represented was limited. Larger estimated clonotype richness was generally found for naive subsets than for memory subsets.

CD8 naive samples were CD45RO-negative cells positively selected for CCR7, giving a CD45RA+CCR7+ population that excluded TemRA cells. The donors were healthy, HIV-negative adults with no recently reported acute infections or vaccinations. Only Caucasian adults living in Nashville, Tennessee, USA were represented among the donors. Blood was collected by leukapheresis, and PBMCs were isolated by Ficoll-Histopaque density gradient centrifugation and then cryopreserved in liquid nitrogen vapor phase. Purity and quantity of every magnetically sorted T cell population were checked by analytical flow cytometry. From each sorted fraction, genomic DNA was isolated and quantified by UV absorbance on a Nanodrop 2000c. TCR CDR3 regions were amplified from genomic DNA by multiplex PCR using the deep immunoSEQ assay. Extracted genomic DNA from each cell subset was distributed evenly across all wells of several immunoSEQ 96-well plates, and each plate was treated as a replicate. Each replicate PCR for sorted subsets received 200 ng genomic DNA, equal to tens of thousands of T cell genomes. Purified libraries were quantified with a Qubit 3.0 fluorometer, sized on a Bioanalyzer 2100, and re-quantified with the KAPA Library Quantification kit. Every immunoSEQ 96-well plate was sequenced on a separate single-read 150-cycle Illumina NextSeq 550 flow cell. In the original analysis: Because only junctional sequences without quality scores were contained in the immunoSEQ output, filtering matching that applied to full-length reads could not be performed. Sequences were annotated with PyIR, a Python wrapper for IgBLAST v1.9, using IMGT germline references to assign V/J genes and CDR3. Reads with weak V/J assignments (E-value above 1e-6), missing CDR3, stop codons, out-of-frame junctions, or ambiguous translated residues were removed. V3J clonotypes were defined as sequences sharing an identical inferred V gene, J gene, and CDR3 amino acid sequence. Percentage overlap between repertoires was computed as shared unique clonotypes divided by the size of the smaller repertoire. Repertoire richness was assessed with RTK rarefaction, the Chao1 estimator, and Recon v2.1 estimates of unobserved clonotypes. For all TCRbeta clonotypes obtained by the gDNA method from a handful of donors, generation probabilities were computed with OLGA. TCRdb obtained this table from immuneACCESS and retained in-frame rearrangements with V and J assigned. These tables miss some clones; where compared with another copy, unresolved V genes account for less than half of the shortfall, and the remainder is unexplained. Clonal size and the V and J genes are those of that table, whereas D and trimming came from the DNA. The sample data list more than 2 million clones, and about 95% of these were observed just once. Of the sample, 0.9% to 1.3% falls within the top ten clones.

Worth noting for this clone: Its antigen target is currently unknown. No qualities accompany the bases; no much larger clone lies one base away. Other DNA sequences from this sample encode an identical CDR3 as well.

CDR1 and CDR2 are drawn from the germline V gene (reference sequence): MNHNY, SVGAGI. V loses 2 bases of germline sequence and J loses 5 bases, and the interval between the two ends is 4 bases. From the cysteine up to the phenylalanine, the CDR3 has a length of 11 residues. Kept here is only the CDR3 DNA, which spans 33 bases and is read in frame from base 1. Here the chain combines TRBV6-6 and TRBJ2-7; the D gene remains uncertain. The sample taken for sequencing was naive CD8+ T cells sorted from blood. In the paper's terms, the cell subset or site label means: CD45RA+CCR7+. The TCR sequence derives from a man aged 18 to 30 in good health. The CDR3 corresponds to CASSYGDEQYF. In nucleotides, the sequence is TGTGCCAGCAGTTACGGAGACGAGCAGTACTTC.